Presented here are 13 T cell receptor beta chains from one specimen sequenced in a study of a mutant IDH1 vaccine in newly diagnosed glioma (dated by TCRdb to the early 2020s). The time point tag for this specimen amounts to: week 11, during vaccination. Each vaccine dose was 300 ug of a 20-mer mutant IDH1 peptide in Montanide, given subcutaneously with topical imiquimod. Libraries came from the immunoSEQ multiplex PCR assay. Held by TCRdb, this immuneACCESS table contains in-frame sequences only and omits some clones. Under half of the omission traces to an unresolved V gene where checked; the cause of the rest is unknown. The sample table shows some 120,000 clones, and around 80% are seen once. The ten largest clonotypes hold 4.5% to 6% of the sample. Their target antigens are unknown. Sequencing was performed on PBMCs, taken from a glioma patient whose treatment included an IDH1 peptide vaccine. These receptors originate from a man in his forties or fifties with glioma.

V and J are TRBV5-4 and TRBJ1-6, with no clear D. This CDR3 region has 12 residues. Between the trimmed V and J ends, which lost 4 bases and 5 bases, there was a span of 4 bases. Germline V gene lookup returns CDR1 SGHNT and CDR2 YYREEE (reference sequence). The CDR3 DNA is TGTGCCAGCAGCAGAAATAATTCACCCCTCCACTTT. Its protein product is CASSRNNSPLHF.

This rearrangement joins TRBV18 to TRBJ2-3, with TRBD2 matching 13 bases. The CDR3 loop spans 18 amino acids. From germline, CDR1 is KGHSH and CDR2 LQKENI. The V gene end was trimmed by 3 bases and the J gene end by 1 base; junction bases not matched to a gene: 7. CDR3 nucleotides: TGTGCCAGCTCACCCCGGACTAGCGGGAGTGGCGGCACAGATACGCAGTATTTT. Translated, it gives CASSPRTSGSGGTDTQYF.

This sequence joins TRBV14 and TRBJ1-1; 10 bases map to TRBD1. CDR1 is SGHDN, CDR2 FVKESK, per germline. V lost 6 bases and J lost 4; bases outside the gene matches: 8. The CDR3 spans 15 residues. CDR3 sequence: CASSSRQGASTEAFF. CDR3 sequence (DNA): TGTGCCAGCAGTTCGAGACAGGGGGCGAGCACTGAAGCTTTCTTT.

CDR3 loop: CASSSLPRGDTQYF. The CDR3 bases are TGTGCCAGCAGTTCATTACCGAGGGGAGATACGCAGTATTTT. This sequence joins TRBV27 and TRBJ2-3, with D perhaps given as TRBD1 or TRBD2 (5 bases each). Germline values: CDR1 MNHEY, CDR2 SMNVEV (reference sequence). The CDR3 has 14 amino acids. V was cut by 4 bases and J by 5 bases, with 13 bases left in between.

This clone was detected once. The gene calls are TRBV6-1 and TRBJ1-5; weak D call: TRBD1 (5 bases). Germline-derived CDR1 and CDR2 are MNHNS and SASEGT. The CDR3 spans 16 residues. V gave up 3 bases and J gave up 3 bases, with 15 bases separating them. The CDR3 region has the DNA TGTGCCAGCAGTGAGTATGGGGCCAGCCCCAATCAGCCCCAGCATTTT. Protein sequence: CASSEYGASPNQPQHF.

This clone was detected a few times. The chain joins TRBV19 to TRBJ2-7; 7 bases line up with TRBD2. Germline CDR1 reads LNHDA; CDR2 reads SQIVND (reference sequence). This CDR3 comprises 15 residues. Unmatched junction bases numbered 10, after V lost 5 bases and J lost 3 bases. The chain's CDR3 is CASSLTSADDYEQYF. Here the CDR3 DNA reads TGTGCCAGTAGTCTCACTAGCGCGGACGACTACGAGCAGTACTTC.

V usage is TRBV9 and J usage is TRBJ2-7; 13 bases line up with TRBD2. The germline CDR1 and CDR2 sequences are SGDLS and YYNGEE. The V segment lost 4 bases and the J segment 5 bases; nucleotides outside the gene matches: 6. This CDR3 region has 15 residues. CDR3: CASSPQLAGGHEQYF. The CDR3 bases are TGTGCCAGCAGCCCTCAACTAGCGGGAGGGCACGAGCAGTACTTC.

This chain joins TRBV6-1 and TRBJ2-7; 11 nucleotides match TRBD2. The CDR3 has 13 residues. V gave up 6 bases and J gave up 7 bases; unmatched junction bases: 5. CDR1 and CDR2 (germline): MNHNS, SASEGT. The CDR3 nucleotides read TGTGCCAGCAGGACTAGCGGGGTGGGGGAGCAGTACTTC. It translates to CASRTSGVGEQYF.

This chain uses TRBV6-5 with TRBJ2-7, with D maybe TRBD2 (5 bases). V lost 2 bases, J lost 4 bases, and 9 bases lay in between. The CDR3 extends over 13 amino acids. In germline, CDR1 is MNHEY, CDR2 SVGAGI. The CDR3 DNA is TGTGCCAGCAGTTACGATGAGGGTTACGAGCAGTACTTC. Translated: CASSYDEGYEQYF.

The V call is TRBV19, the J call TRBJ1-1; 11 bases align to TRBD1. Germline V gene data show CDR1 as LNHDA and CDR2 as SQIVND (reference sequence). The trim removed 6 bases at V and 6 bases at J, leaving 3 bases unmatched. The CDR3 extends over 13 amino acids. Written as DNA, the CDR3 is TGTGCCAGTAGCCGGGACAGGGGGTCTGAAGCTTTCTTT. As protein: CASSRDRGSEAFF.

The CDR3 spells CASSLGDRGHEQYF. The CDR3 nucleotides read TGTGCCAGCAGTTTGGGGGACAGGGGCCACGAGCAGTACTTC. The V call is TRBV28, the J call TRBJ2-7; 10 nucleotides align to TRBD1. Trimming cost V 3 bases and J 5 bases; bases outside gene matches: 4. There are 14 residues in the CDR3. The germline CDR1 and CDR2 sequences are MDHEN and SYDVKM.

The chain links TRBV7-9 to TRBJ1-1, with D tentatively TRBD1 (5 bases). CDR1 SEHNR and CDR2 FQNEAQ come from the germline V gene (reference sequence). V dropped 5 bases and J dropped 1 base, with 11 bases sitting between them. The CDR3 has 14 amino acids. The CDR3 region is CASSLPTENTEAFF. CDR3 DNA sequence: TGTGCCAGCAGCCTCCCGACAGAGAACACTGAAGCTTTCTTT.

The chain uses TRBV5-1 and TRBJ1-4, with 8 bases fitting TRBD1. There are 16 residues in the CDR3. CDR1 SGHRS and CDR2 YFSETQ come from the germline V gene. Trimming removed 4 bases from V and 5 bases from J; junction bases left unmatched: 10. The CDR3 nucleotides read TGCGCCAGCAGCCGAACCGAACAGGGGGGAAATGAAAAACTGTTTTTT. It yields the protein CASSRTEQGGNEKLFF.